Listed below are T cell receptor beta chains from one sample, sequenced in a study of CD8 T cells in Susac syndrome. One entry per CDR3 protein, called by TCRdb with MiXCR from the immunoSEQ multiplex PCR reads. The table includes approximately 150,000 distinct CDR3 sequences, nearly 97% detected once. The sample was CD4+ T cells from PBMCs. These receptors all stem from a human donor with Susac syndrome. The CDR3 runs from the conserved cysteine through the conserved F or W. A D gene is named only where the DNA matches it firmly. For some rows the clone size is stated as once, few or many, or as a class when expanded; others skip it.

>TRBV7-2|.|.|TRBJ2-6
TGTGCCAGCACTGGGGTTACGGCCCCTGGGGCCAACGTCCTGACTTTC
CASTGVTAPGANVLTF
>TRBV15|TRBD1|.|TRBJ2-3
TGTGCCACCAGCAGACACAGGGGTCGCACAGATACGCAGTATTTT
CATSRHRGRTDTQYF
>TRBV20-1|TRBD1|.|TRBJ1-5
TGCAGTGCCACACCAGGGGGTCGGAGCAATCAGCCCCAGCATTTT
CSATPGGRSNQPQHF
>TRBV7-9|.|.|TRBJ2-3
TGTGCCAGCAGCTTAGGAATGGGGGATACGCAGTATTTT
CASSLGMGDTQYF
>TRBV29-1|.|.|TRBJ2-1
TGCAGCGTTGGCTTGTCCTTTACCTACAATGAGCAGTTCTTC
CSVGLSFTYNEQFF
>TRBV20-1|.|.|TRBJ2-1
TGCAGTGCTAGAGGTGGGGAAAGCTCCTACAATGAGCAGTTCTTC
CSARGGESSYNEQFF
>TRBV14|.|.|TRBJ2-3
TGTGCCAGCAGCCAACACCCGACTACAGATACGCAGTATTTT
CASSQHPTTDTQYF
>TRBV2|.|.|TRBJ1-2
TGTGCCAGCAGGTTCCGGGGGGAGGGCTACACCTTC
CASRFRGEGYTF
>TRBV12-3/TRBV12-4|.|once|TRBJ2-3
TGTGCCAGCCTAGGGGGGGACGTTAGCACAGATACGCAGTATTTT
CASLGGDVSTDTQYF
>TRBV9|.|.|TRBJ2-5
TGTGCCAGCAGCGTACATGGGGGCTCGGAGACCCAGTACTTC
CASSVHGGSETQYF
>TRBV5-1|TRBD1|.|TRBJ2-7
TGCGCCAGCAGCCCTTCGGGACAGGATACCTACGAGCAGTACTTC
CASSPSGQDTYEQYF
>TRBV12-3/TRBV12-4|.|.|TRBJ1-4
TGTGCCAGCAGTTTCTCAGGTTCAACTAATGAAAAACTGTTTTTT
CASSFSGSTNEKLFF